This T cell receptor (beta chain) was documented in a study of early T cells in non-severe SARS-CoV-2 infection. Study at large: The sequenced material was bulk RNA from unsorted whole blood, and its chains were unpaired.

Molecules of cDNA were individually given unique molecular identifiers that were attached to them. Each CDR3 protein is one row after TCRdb ran MiXCR on the 5' RACE reads. The sample consists of some 96,000 distinct CDR3 sequences, under 15% of them appearing once. Worth noting for this clonotype: Its specificity is not known.

Findings of the study overall: VDJdb matching, biased toward anti-spike CD8 responses, missed private and CD4 specificities.

The CDR3 has 14 amino acids. The specimen was whole blood. This sequence originates from an adult who was a healthcare worker with PCR-confirmed SARS-CoV-2 infection or an uninfected control (not recorded which). The chain carries TRBV21-1 and TRBJ2-1; TRBD2, as called in the table, went unchecked against the DNA. TRBV21-1 is shown as a pseudogene. CDR3 in amino acids: CASGSGTSYNEQFF. CDR3 coding DNA: TGTGCCAGCGGTAGCGGGACTTCCTACAATGAGCAGTTCTTC.